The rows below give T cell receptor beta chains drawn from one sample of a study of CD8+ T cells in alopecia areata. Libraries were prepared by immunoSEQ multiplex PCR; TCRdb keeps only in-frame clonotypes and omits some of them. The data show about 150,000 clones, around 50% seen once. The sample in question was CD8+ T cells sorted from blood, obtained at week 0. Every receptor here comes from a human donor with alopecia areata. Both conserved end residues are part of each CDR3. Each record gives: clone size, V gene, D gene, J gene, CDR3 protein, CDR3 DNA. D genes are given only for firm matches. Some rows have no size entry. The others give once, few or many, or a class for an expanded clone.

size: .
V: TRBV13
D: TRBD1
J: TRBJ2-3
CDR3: CASSPPTADRGYADTQYF
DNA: TGTGCCAGCAGCCCCCCAACCGCGGACAGGGGATACGCAGATACGCAGTATTTT

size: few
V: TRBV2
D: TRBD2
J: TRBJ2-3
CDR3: CASSAFAGLAADTQYF
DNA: TGTGCCAGCAGTGCCTTCGCTGGACTAGCTGCAGATACGCAGTATTTT

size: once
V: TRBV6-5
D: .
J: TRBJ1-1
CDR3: CASSYSGVGNTEAFF
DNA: TGTGCCAGCAGTTACTCTGGGGTTGGGAACACTGAAGCTTTCTTT

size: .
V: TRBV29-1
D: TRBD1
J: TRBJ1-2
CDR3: CSVEGDSAASYGYTF
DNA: TGCAGCGTTGAAGGGGACAGCGCAGCCAGCTATGGCTACACCTTC

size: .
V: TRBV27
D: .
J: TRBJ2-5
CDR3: CASSTGVWDQETQYF
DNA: TGTGCCAGCAGTACCGGGGTCTGGGACCAAGAGACCCAGTACTTC

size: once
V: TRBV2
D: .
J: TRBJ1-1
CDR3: CASSEGRNTEAFF
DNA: TGTGCCAGCAGTGAAGGGAGGAACACTGAAGCTTTCTTT

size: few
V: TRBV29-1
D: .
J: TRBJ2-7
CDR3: CSVEVSGDEQYF
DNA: TGCAGCGTTGAAGTATCAGGTGACGAGCAGTACTTC

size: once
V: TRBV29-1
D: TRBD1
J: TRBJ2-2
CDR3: CSVDGTGYLTNTGELFF
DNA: TGCAGCGTTGACGGGACAGGCTACCTTACGAACACCGGGGAGCTGTTTTTT

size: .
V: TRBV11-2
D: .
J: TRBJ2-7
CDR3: CASSLVPYEQYF
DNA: TGTGCCAGCAGCTTAGTTCCCTACGAGCAGTACTTC

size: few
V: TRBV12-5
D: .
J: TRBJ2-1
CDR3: CASANWGENEQFF
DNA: TGTGCTAGTGCCAATTGGGGGGAGAATGAGCAGTTCTTC

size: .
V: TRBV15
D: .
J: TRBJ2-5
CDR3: CATSRPQGGETQYF
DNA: TGTGCCACCAGCAGGCCACAGGGTGGGGAGACCCAGTACTTC

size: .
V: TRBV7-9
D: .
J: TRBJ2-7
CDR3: CASGGPTYEQYF
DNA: TGTGCCAGCGGGGGACCTACCTACGAGCAGTACTTC

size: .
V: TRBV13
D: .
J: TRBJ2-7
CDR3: CASSLGRSSYEQYF
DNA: TGTGCCAGCAGCCTAGGCAGGAGCTCCTACGAGCAGTACTTC

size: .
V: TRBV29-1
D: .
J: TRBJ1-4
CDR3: CSVEFGGAFNEKLFF
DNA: TGCAGCGTTGAATTCGGGGGGGCCTTTAATGAAAAACTGTTTTTT

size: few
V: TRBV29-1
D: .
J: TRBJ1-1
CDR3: CSVGAGRNTEAFF
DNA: TGCAGCGTTGGGGCGGGGAGAAACACTGAAGCTTTCTTT

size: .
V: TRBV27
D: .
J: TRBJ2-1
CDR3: CASSSIPNNEQFF
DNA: TGTGCCAGCAGTTCCATTCCGAACAATGAGCAGTTCTTC

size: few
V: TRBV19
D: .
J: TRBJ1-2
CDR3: CASSIDLERGIDTF
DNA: TGTGCCAGTAGTATAGATCTGGAGAGGGGGATCGACACCTTC

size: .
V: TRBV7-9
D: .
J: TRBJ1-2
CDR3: CASSHRGTYGYTF
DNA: TGTGCCAGCAGCCATAGGGGCACTTATGGCTACACCTTC

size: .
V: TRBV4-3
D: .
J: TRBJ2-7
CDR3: CASSQVRGYSYEQYF
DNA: TGCGCCAGCAGCCAAGTGAGGGGATACTCCTACGAGCAGTACTTC

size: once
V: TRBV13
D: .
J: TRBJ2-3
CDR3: CASSLEDSSSTDTQYF
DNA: TGTGCCAGCAGCTTAGAGGACTCGTCTAGCACAGATACGCAGTATTTT

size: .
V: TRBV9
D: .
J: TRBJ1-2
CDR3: CASSTQGLANYGYTF
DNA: TGTGCCAGCAGCACACAAGGACTAGCTAACTATGGCTACACCTTC

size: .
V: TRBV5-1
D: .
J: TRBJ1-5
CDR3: CASSLEGGNQPQHF
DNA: TGCGCCAGCAGCTTGGAGGGCGGTAATCAGCCCCAGCATTTT

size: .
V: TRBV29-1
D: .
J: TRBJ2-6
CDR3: CSVESAESGANVLTF
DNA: TGCAGCGTTGAATCCGCCGAGTCTGGGGCCAACGTCCTGACTTTC

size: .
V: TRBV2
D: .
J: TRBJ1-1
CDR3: CASTTLQGGNTEAFF
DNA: TGTGCCAGCACCACACTACAGGGTGGGAACACTGAAGCTTTCTTT

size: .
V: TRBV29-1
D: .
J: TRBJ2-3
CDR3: CSVEARGSGDTQYF
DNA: TGCAGCGTTGAAGCTCGCGGTTCGGGAGATACGCAGTATTTT

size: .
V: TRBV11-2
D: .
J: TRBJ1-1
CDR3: CASSILLENTEAFF
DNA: TGTGCCAGCAGCATCCTCTTGGAGAACACTGAAGCTTTCTTT

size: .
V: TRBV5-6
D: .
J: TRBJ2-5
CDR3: CASSLLEYQETQYF
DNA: TGTGCCAGCAGCCTTCTAGAGTACCAAGAGACCCAGTACTTC

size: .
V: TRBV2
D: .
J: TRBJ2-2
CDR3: CASRGTVNTGELFF
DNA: TGTGCCAGCAGGGGGACGGTTAACACCGGGGAGCTGTTTTTT

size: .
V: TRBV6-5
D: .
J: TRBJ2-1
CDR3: CASSYFNRENNNEQFF
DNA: TGTGCCAGCAGTTACTTCAACAGGGAGAACAACAATGAGCAGTTCTTC

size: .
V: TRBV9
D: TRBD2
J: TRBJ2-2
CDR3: CASSVDWTSGTGELFF
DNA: TGTGCCAGCAGCGTAGATTGGACTAGCGGCACCGGGGAGCTGTTTTTT

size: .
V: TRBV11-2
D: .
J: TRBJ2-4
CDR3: CASSLENREQYF
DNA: TGTGCCAGCAGCTTAGAAAATCGAGAACAGTACTTC

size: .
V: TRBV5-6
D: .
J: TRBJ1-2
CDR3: CASSTQGSYGYTF
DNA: TGTGCCAGCAGCACACAGGGTAGCTATGGCTACACCTTC

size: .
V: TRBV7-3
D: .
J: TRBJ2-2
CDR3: CASSLAGGTGELFF
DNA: TGTGCCAGCAGCCTAGCCGGGGGCACCGGGGAGCTGTTTTTT

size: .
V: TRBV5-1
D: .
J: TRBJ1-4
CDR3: CASRQGINEKLFF
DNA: TGCGCCAGCCGCCAGGGGATTAATGAAAAACTGTTTTTT

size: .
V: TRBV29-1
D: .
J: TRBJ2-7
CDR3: CSVEAAGNYEQYF
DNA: TGCAGCGTTGAAGCGGCAGGAAACTACGAGCAGTACTTC

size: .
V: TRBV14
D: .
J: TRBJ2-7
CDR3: CASSPGAPYEQYF
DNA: TGTGCCAGCAGCCCCGGGGCACCCTACGAGCAGTACTTC

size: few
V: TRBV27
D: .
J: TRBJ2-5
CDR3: CASSLRSGAEETQYF
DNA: TGTGCCAGCAGTTTACGGTCCGGTGCAGAAGAGACCCAGTACTTC

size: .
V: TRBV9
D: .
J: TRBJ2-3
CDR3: CASTQNPRSPGTDTQYF
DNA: TGTGCCAGCACCCAAAATCCTAGATCCCCGGGGACAGATACGCAGTATTTT

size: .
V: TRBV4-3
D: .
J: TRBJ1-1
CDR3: CASSQGDNTEAFF
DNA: TGCGCCAGCAGCCAAGGAGACAACACTGAAGCTTTCTTT

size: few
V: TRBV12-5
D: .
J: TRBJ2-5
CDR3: CASGLAGETQYF
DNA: TGTGCTAGTGGTTTGGCAGGGGAGACCCAGTACTTC

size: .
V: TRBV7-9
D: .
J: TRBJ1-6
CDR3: CASSPPTESSYNSPLHF
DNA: TGTGCCAGCAGCCCTCCAACAGAGAGCTCCTATAATTCACCCCTCCACTTT

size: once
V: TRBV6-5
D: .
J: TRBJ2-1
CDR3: CASSYRPIQVDEQFF
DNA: TGTGCCAGCAGTTACCGTCCTATTCAGGTCGATGAGCAGTTCTTC

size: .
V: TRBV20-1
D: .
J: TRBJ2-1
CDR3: CSATWGNEQFF
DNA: TGCAGTGCTACCTGGGGAAATGAGCAGTTCTTC

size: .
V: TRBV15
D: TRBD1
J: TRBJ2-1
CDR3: CATSGTGTGRSDEQFF
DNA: TGTGCCACCAGCGGCACCGGGACAGGGAGATCGGATGAGCAGTTCTTC

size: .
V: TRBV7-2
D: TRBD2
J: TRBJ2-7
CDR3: CASSPGGVLEQYF
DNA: TGTGCCAGCAGCCCCGGGGGGGTGCTCGAGCAGTACTTC

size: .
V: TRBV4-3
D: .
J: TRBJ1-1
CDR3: CASSQDYGVVNEAFF
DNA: TGCGCCAGCAGCCAAGATTACGGGGTTGTAAATGAAGCTTTCTTT

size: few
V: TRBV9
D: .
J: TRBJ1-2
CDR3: CASSVGDGPYGYTF
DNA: TGTGCCAGCAGCGTAGGTGACGGACCCTATGGCTACACCTTC

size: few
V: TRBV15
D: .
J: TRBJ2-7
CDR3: CATSRETDYEQYF
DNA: TGTGCCACCAGCAGGGAGACAGATTACGAGCAGTACTTC

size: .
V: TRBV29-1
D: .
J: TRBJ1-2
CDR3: CSVVDPTNYGYTF
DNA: TGCAGCGTTGTTGACCCCACTAACTATGGCTACACCTTC

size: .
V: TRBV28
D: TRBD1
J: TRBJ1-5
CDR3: CASRPQGGLNQPQHF
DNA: TGTGCCAGCAGACCTCAGGGGGGCTTGAATCAGCCCCAGCATTTT

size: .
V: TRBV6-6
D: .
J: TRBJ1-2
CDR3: CASSIRRDSQYGYTF
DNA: TGTGCCAGCAGCATAAGGCGGGACTCCCAATATGGCTACACCTTC

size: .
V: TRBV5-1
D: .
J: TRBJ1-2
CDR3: CASSLEGGQDGYTF
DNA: TGCGCCAGCAGCTTGGAGGGGGGCCAGGATGGCTACACCTTC

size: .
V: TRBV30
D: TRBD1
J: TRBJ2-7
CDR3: CAWETGYEQYF
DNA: TGTGCCTGGGAGACAGGGTATGAGCAGTACTTC

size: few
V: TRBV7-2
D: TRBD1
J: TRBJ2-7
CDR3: CASSWGQGSYEQYF
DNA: TGTGCCAGCAGCTGGGGACAGGGGTCCTACGAGCAGTACTTC

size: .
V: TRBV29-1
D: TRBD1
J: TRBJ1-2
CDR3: CSGPTGEGYTF
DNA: TGCAGCGGCCCGACAGGGGAAGGCTACACCTTC

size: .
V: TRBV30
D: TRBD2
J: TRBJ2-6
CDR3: CAWRTSGEGANVLTF
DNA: TGTGCCTGGAGGACTAGCGGGGAGGGGGCCAACGTCCTGACTTTC